A single sample is the source of the 27 T cell receptor beta chains below, sequenced in a study of cytomegalovirus exposure and HLA in healthy donors. TCRdb's copy holds only in-frame clones and misses some; the assay was immunoSEQ multiplex PCR. The repertoire holds some 240,000 clones, with around 87% as singletons. The sequenced material came from PBMCs. These receptors all stem from a woman aged 25 to 39 in good health and CMV-seropositive.

The V call is TRBV21-1, the J call TRBJ2-3; the table's D call, TRBD1, was not checked against the DNA. TRBV21-1 is tagged as a pseudogene. The length of the CDR3 is 15 residues. DNA of the CDR3: TGTGCCAGCAGCAAAGTTCAGATTAGCACAGATACGCAGTATTTT. Its protein is CASSKVQISTDTQYF.

This chain uses TRBV4-1 with TRBJ2-4; 14 nucleotides align to TRBD2. Germline CDR1 MGHRA, CDR2 YSYEKL. V was pared by 0 bases and J by 6 bases, with 13 bases of the junction left unmatched. The CDR3 totals 20 residues. The CDR3 loop is CASSQESVLTSGRGGNIQYF. DNA for the CDR3: TGCGCCAGCAGCCAAGAAAGTGTCTTGACTAGCGGGAGGGGGGGAAACATTCAGTACTTC.

The rearrangement joins TRBV28 to TRBJ2-6; D unclear. The ends were cut back, 2 bases at V and 1 base at J, with 12 bases in the middle. Germline-derived CDR1 and CDR2 are MDHEN and SYDVKM. CDR3 length equals 17 residues. In DNA form, the CDR3 reads TGTGCCAGCAGTTTAGGCCACTATTTTTCTGGGGCCAACGTCCTGACTTTC. Translated, it gives CASSLGHYFSGANVLTF.

J is TRBJ1-5 and V is TRBV4-2, with D possibly matching TRBD1 (5 bases). V was trimmed by 5 bases and J by 2 bases, leaving 13 bases between them. Per germline, CDR1 LGHNA and CDR2 YNFKEQ. CDR3 size: 15 residues. The CDR3 is CASSSSPRGNQPQHF. The CDR3 DNA is TGTGCCAGCAGCTCCTCCCCCAGGGGCAATCAGCCCCAGCATTTT.

This clone has more than one count but fewer than ten. V usage is TRBV6-1 and J usage is TRBJ2-7; 9 bases line up with TRBD2. This CDR3 region has 15 residues. CDR1 is MNHNS, CDR2 SASEGT, per germline. With 5 bases clipped from V and 6 bases from J, the junction kept 11 bases outside the gene matches. The CDR3 spells CASSFLAGFIGEQYF. The CDR3 DNA reads as TGTGCCAGCAGTTTTCTAGCGGGATTCATTGGCGAGCAGTACTTC.

The CDR3 DNA is TGCGCCAGCAGCACCCTCTTGGGGCACAATGAGCAGTTCTTC. It yields the protein CASSTLLGHNEQFF. The chain links TRBV5-1 to TRBJ2-1, with D perhaps TRBD1 (5 bases). V gave up 4 bases and J gave up 5 bases, with 13 bases separating them. CDR3 length: 14 residues. Per the germline V gene, CDR1 is SGHRS and CDR2 is YFSETQ.

This chain uses TRBV27 with TRBJ2-1; a possible D gene is TRBD1 (5 bases). Per germline, CDR1 MNHEY and CDR2 SMNVEV (reference sequence). V lost 10 bases and J lost 5, with 21 bases in between. CDR3 size: 15 residues. CDR3 amino acids: CATRQGTYAHNEQFF. In nucleotides, the CDR3 is TGTGCCACCAGGCAGGGAACGTATGCTCACAATGAGCAGTTCTTC.

This chain uses TRBV12-5 with TRBJ2-1, with D tentatively TRBD2 (6 bases). Germline V CDR1 and CDR2: LGHNT, FRNRAP. The V end was cut by 4 bases, the J end by 6 bases, with 13 bases between. The CDR3 length is 14 residues. The CDR3 protein is CASGWPGDRNEQFF. In DNA, the CDR3 is TGTGCTAGTGGTTGGCCGGGAGACCGCAATGAGCAGTTCTTC.

This clone was observed a single time. The chain couples TRBV5-1 to TRBJ2-1; TRBD2 aligns across 7 bases. V trimming: 6 bases; J trimming: 8 bases; junction bases outside the gene matches: 14. Germline assignment: CDR1 SGHRS and CDR2 YFSETQ. There are 15 residues in the CDR3. CDR3 protein: CASIPAGEGTDEQFF. The CDR3 nucleotides are TGCGCCAGCATCCCGGCGGGAGAGGGCACGGATGAGCAGTTCTTC.

V and J are TRBV2 and TRBJ2-1, with 8 bases fitting TRBD2. The CDR3 consists of 12 residues. In germline, CDR1 is SNHLY, CDR2 FYNNEI. V shed 6 bases and J 8 bases; nucleotides not matched to a gene: 3. The DNA of the CDR3 is TGTGCCAGCAGACGGACTAGCTATGAGCAGTTCTTC. Protein: CASRRTSYEQFF.

The CDR3 DNA reads as TGTGCCTGGAGTGTTCTTGTGGCAGGGGTGGATGGCTACACCTTC. Its protein is CAWSVLVAGVDGYTF. The rearrangement links TRBV30 to TRBJ1-2; weak D call: TRBD1 (6 bases). This CDR3 spans 15 amino acids. Between the trimmed V and J ends, which lost 0 bases and 6 bases, there was a span of 17 bases. CDR1 GTSNPN and CDR2 SVGIG come from the germline V gene (reference sequence).

The V and J genes are TRBV5-1 and TRBJ2-1; TRBD2 matches at 7 bases. Looked up from germline, CDR1 is SGHRS and CDR2 is YFSETQ. The CDR3 covers 15 residues. Trimming cost V 1 base and J 2 bases; bases outside gene matches: 3. CDR3 loop: CASSLSGTTYNEQFF. The CDR3 region has the DNA TGCGCCAGCAGCTTGAGCGGGACTACCTACAATGAGCAGTTCTTC.

J is TRBJ1-2 and V is TRBV15; 9 bases agree with TRBD1. The CDR3 consists of 14 residues. After removal of 8 bases from V and 7 bases from J, the junction contained 11 bases not matched to a gene. Germline V CDR1 and CDR2: LNHNV, YYDKDF (reference sequence). This CDR3 reads CATANDRGSGGYTF. CDR3 sequence (DNA): TGTGCCACCGCAAACGACAGGGGGAGTGGTGGCTACACCTTC.

This clone was picked up one time. The chain recombines TRBV19 with TRBJ2-1; 7 bases are shared with TRBD2. With V trimmed by 8 bases and J by 6 bases, 13 bases remained unmatched. This CDR3 spans 15 amino acids. Germline values: CDR1 LNHDA, CDR2 SQIVND (reference sequence). The CDR3 spells CASGDAGVRSNEQFF. The CDR3 DNA reads as TGTGCCAGTGGGGACGCGGGAGTGAGAAGCAATGAGCAGTTCTTC.

The rearrangement links TRBV29-1 to TRBJ1-1; 7 bases line up with TRBD1. The V segment lost 4 bases and the J segment 5 bases; nucleotides outside the gene matches: 16. This CDR3 comprises 16 residues. The germline V gene encodes CDR1 SQVTM and CDR2 ANQGSEA. CDR3 in DNA: TGCAGCGTTGTGGCTGTAGAAGTCAGGGGGAGGACTGAAGCTTTCTTT. Translating gives CSVVAVEVRGRTEAFF.

This rearrangement joins TRBV5-1 to TRBJ1-1; D is possibly TRBD1 (6 bases). The CDR3 covers 14 residues. CDR1 is SGHRS and CDR2 is YFSETQ in the germline V gene. The V end was cut by 4 bases, the J end by 2 bases, with 12 bases between. In DNA form, the CDR3 reads TGCGCCAGCAGCCACTTACAGGGAAACACTGAAGCTTTCTTT. It yields the protein CASSHLQGNTEAFF.

This chain connects TRBV6-6 to TRBJ1-4, with D possibly matching TRBD1 (5 bases). This CDR3 spans 15 amino acids. The V end lost 0 bases, the J end lost 1 base, and 6 bases lay between the germline ends. Germline CDR1 reads MNHNY; CDR2 reads SVGAGI (reference sequence). The CDR3 region has the DNA TGTGCCAGCAGTTACTCGGGGGGAACTAATGAAAAACTGTTTTTT. Translating it yields CASSYSGGTNEKLFF.

The rearrangement links TRBV25-1 to TRBJ2-5, with TRBD2 matching over 7 bases. The V segment lost 3 bases and the J segment 4 bases; nucleotides outside the gene matches: 11. Per the germline V gene, CDR1 is MGHDK and CDR2 is SYGVNS. There are 16 residues in the CDR3. In nucleotides, the CDR3 is TGTGCCAGCAGTGAGTTGGTGGGAGGGCCGAGAGAGACCCAGTACTTC. Its protein is CASSELVGGPRETQYF. Looking up the rest from reference TRBV25-1 and TRBJ2-5 gives the full variable domain: EADIYQTPRYLVIGTGKKITLECSQTMGHDKMYWYQQDPGMELHLIHYSYGVNSTEKGDLSSESTVSRIRTEHFPLTLESARPSHTSQYLCASSELVGGPRETQYFGPGTRLLVL.

The J gene is TRBJ1-2, the V gene TRBV6-1, with D tentatively TRBD1 (5 bases). This CDR3 has 14 amino acids. The V and J ends lost 7 bases and 4 bases respectively, with 16 bases between them. CDR1 MNHNS and CDR2 SASEGT come from the germline V gene. The CDR3 here is CASTESGGFYGYTF. The CDR3 DNA reads TGTGCCAGCACCGAGTCCGGGGGTTTCTATGGCTACACCTTC.

The chain employs TRBV19 and TRBJ1-1; the D gene is possibly TRBD1 (6 bases). CDR1 is LNHDA, CDR2 SQIVND, per germline (reference sequence). V lost 3 bases, J lost 3 bases, and 14 bases lay in between. The CDR3 consists of 15 residues. CDR3 bases: TGTGCCAGTAGTATGGTTGGGGGCTGGGACACTGAAGCTTTCTTT. It translates to CASSMVGGWDTEAFF.

The chain couples TRBV19 to TRBJ2-7; weak D call: TRBD2 (6 bases). This CDR3 has 15 amino acids. V was trimmed by 8 bases and J by 3 bases, leaving 20 bases between them. Germline V gives CDR1 LNHDA, CDR2 SQIVND (reference sequence). Here the CDR3 DNA reads TGTGCCAGTCAGACATCGGGAGCCTCACACTACGAGCAGTACTTC. Its protein product is CASQTSGASHYEQYF. Full variable domain (rest looked up from reference TRBV19 and TRBJ2-7): DGGITQSPKYLFRKEGQNVTLSCEQNLNHDAMYWYRQDPGQGLRLIYYSQIVNDFQKGDIAEGYSVSREKKESFPLTVTSAQKNPTAFYLCASQTSGASHYEQYFGPGTRLTVT.

As DNA, the CDR3 is TGTGCCAGCAGAAATCTACAGGGTCTTTCTGAAGCTTTCTTT. Its protein product is CASRNLQGLSEAFF. The chain has TRBV6-1 and TRBJ1-1; possible D gene TRBD1, 6 bases. This CDR3 comprises 14 residues. The V end was cut by 6 bases, the J end by 6 bases, with 17 bases between. CDR1 MNHNS and CDR2 SASEGT come from the germline V gene.

The rearrangement links TRBV6-5 to TRBJ2-3; 9 bases line up with TRBD2. The CDR3 has 14 amino acids. CDR1 is MNHEY and CDR2 is SVGAGI in the germline V gene. V lost 6 bases to trimming and J lost 4 bases; unmatched junction nucleotides: 5. Here the CDR3 reads CASRGLAGADTQYF. The CDR3 nucleotides read TGTGCCAGCAGGGGACTAGCTGGCGCAGATACGCAGTATTTT.

The V call is TRBV5-1, the J call TRBJ1-1, with D possibly TRBD1 on 6 matching bases. V dropped 1 base and J dropped 5 bases, with 12 bases sitting between them. The CDR3 totals 14 residues. The germline V gene encodes CDR1 SGHRS and CDR2 YFSETQ. The CDR3 DNA is TGCGCCAGCAGCTTGCGCGGGGGCGCAACTGAAGCTTTCTTT. It specifies CASSLRGGATEAFF.

The CDR3 here is CASSQAGGPFNEQFF. CDR3 nucleotide sequence: TGTGCCAGCTCACAAGCGGGAGGGCCCTTTAATGAGCAGTTCTTC. The J gene is TRBJ2-1, the V gene TRBV18; 10 nucleotides match TRBD2. CDR3 length: 15 amino acids. Trimming removed 4 bases from V and 7 bases from J; junction bases left unmatched: 7. Germline CDR1 is KGHSH and CDR2 is LQKENI.

The V and J genes are TRBV29-1 and TRBJ1-2, with D unclear. Trimming cost V 4 bases and J 0 bases, with 3 bases left between them. The CDR3 is 11 amino acids. The germline CDR1 and CDR2 sequences are SQVTM and ANQGSEA. The CDR3 sequence: CSVGTNYGYTF. The CDR3 DNA reads TGCAGCGTTGGTACTAACTATGGCTACACCTTC.

J is TRBJ1-1 and V is TRBV29-1; 8 bases align to TRBD1. This CDR3 is built from 12 residues. J gave up 8 bases and V 6 bases, and 8 bases lay outside the gene matches. From germline, CDR1 is SQVTM and CDR2 ANQGSEA. CDR3 sequence (DNA): TGCAGCGTAAGGGCAGGGGGCGGGGAAGCTTTCTTT. It specifies CSVRAGGGEAFF.